These T cell receptor beta chains were read from a single sample in a study of OX40 agonist ivuxolimab in advanced cancers. Only in-frame clones appear in the TCRdb table, and some are missing; sequencing was by immunoSEQ multiplex PCR. This sample yields around 10,000 clones, of which more than 60% are seen a single time; about a sixth belongs to the top ten. This material consisted of CD4+ or CD8+ T cells sorted from blood, taken in a trial of the OX40 agonist ivuxolimab. The receptor set was obtained from an adult with an advanced solid tumor such as melanoma, head and neck, liver or kidney cancer. Both conserved end residues are part of each CDR3. The D gene is left open where the match is weak. Size tells how often a clone was seen (once, few, many) or the class of an expanded clone, and some rows leave it out.

.	.	TRBJ2-6	TRBV6-6	TGTGCCAGCTCCGTGGGGCTGGGGGCCAACGTCCTGACTTTC	CASSVGLGANVLTF
.	TRBD1	TRBJ2-7	TRBV7-9	TGTGCCAGCAGCTCTATCATACAGGGGGCAGCCTCCTACGAGCAGTACTTC	CASSSIIQGAASYEQYF
.	.	TRBJ2-7	TRBV7-6	TGTGCCAGCAGCTCGCACACTAGACCCTACGAGCAGTACTTC	CASSSHTRPYEQYF
.	.	TRBJ1-3	TRBV19	TGTGCCAGTAGTAAAGGGGGATCTGGAAACACCATATATTTT	CASSKGGSGNTIYF
.	.	TRBJ1-2	TRBV4-2	TGTGCCAGCAGCCACGGAGAAGCTGGCTACACCTTC	CASSHGEAGYTF
.	.	TRBJ2-6	TRBV27	TGTGCCAGCAGTCCCCTGGTCGTCTCTGGGGCCAACGTCCTGACTTTC	CASSPLVVSGANVLTF
.	.	TRBJ2-6	TRBV5-1	TGCGCCAGCAGCCGGGGGGCCGGGACGGGGGCCAACGTCCTGACTTTC	CASSRGAGTGANVLTF
.	.	TRBJ1-4	TRBV10-3	TGTGCCATCAGTGAGTCTACAGGGCCGGATGAAAAACTGTTTTTT	CAISESTGPDEKLFF
few	.	TRBJ2-3	TRBV10-1	TGCGCCAGCAGTCAGAAGAGGGTCACAGATACGCAGTATTTT	CASSQKRVTDTQYF
.	.	TRBJ1-5	TRBV7-9	TGTGCCAGCAGCGACGGGACATTCGCCAATCAGCCCCAGCATTTT	CASSDGTFANQPQHF
.	TRBD1	TRBJ1-1	TRBV19	TGTGCCAGTAGCAGCGGGACAGGACCTTCTGAAGCTTTCTTT	CASSSGTGPSEAFF
.	.	TRBJ2-3	TRBV10-3	TGTGCCATCAGTGAGGCGGGGCCTAGCACAGATACGCAGTATTTT	CAISEAGPSTDTQYF
.	.	TRBJ1-4	TRBV15	TGTGCCACCAGCAGAGGGGAAAAACTGTTTTTT	CATSRGEKLFF
.	.	TRBJ2-2	TRBV27	TGTGCCAGCAGTATCAGGGGCGGGGAGCTGTTTTTT	CASSIRGGELFF
.	.	TRBJ2-7	TRBV12-2	TGTGCCAGCAGCTTAGCTGTTTGGACCGACGAGCAGTACTTC	CASSLAVWTDEQYF
.	TRBD1	TRBJ1-2	TRBV27	TGTGCCAGCAGTAGCATCAGGACAGGGTATGGCTACACCTTC	CASSSIRTGYGYTF
.	TRBD1	TRBJ2-7	TRBV6-6	TGTGCCAGCAGCTGGACAGGGGAAACCTACGAGCAGTACTTC	CASSWTGETYEQYF
.	.	TRBJ2-2	TRBV14	TGTGCCAGCAGCCAAGAGTGGGCGGGGATCACCGGGGAGCTGTTTTTT	CASSQEWAGITGELFF
.	.	TRBJ1-1	TRBV27	TGTGCCAGCAGTTTAAGGGGGGACACTGAAGCTTTCTTT	CASSLRGDTEAFF
.	.	TRBJ1-1	TRBV5-8	TGTGCCAGCAGCCCCGGGTTGGGCACTGAAGCTTTCTTT	CASSPGLGTEAFF
.	.	TRBJ2-2	TRBV6-4	TGTGCCAGCAGTGAACAGGGCACCGGGGAGCTGTTTTTT	CASSEQGTGELFF
.	TRBD2	TRBJ2-7	TRBV6-5	TGTGCCAGCAGCCCCCTACTAGCGGGGGACGAGCAGTACTTC	CASSPLLAGDEQYF
.	TRBD1	TRBJ1-1	TRBV27	TGTGCCAGCACCGGGACAGGAAACACTGAAGCTTTCTTT	CASTGTGNTEAFF